One sample yielded the 27 T cell receptor beta chains listed below, sequenced in a study of esophageal squamous cell carcinoma under preoperative chemotherapy. TCRdb re-called the PCR reads through MiXCR, storing one row per CDR3 protein. The sample carries approximately 20,000 distinct CDR3 sequences, roughly 46% recorded once. Time point of the sample: after preoperative PTX-NDP chemotherapy. Sample collection was performed from a patient given preoperative chemotherapy. The receptors originated from a human donor with esophageal squamous cell carcinoma. The donor label of this sample is uncertain.

The gene calls are TRBV19 and TRBJ2-7, with 10 bases fitting TRBD2. The J call is doubtful: the DNA matches TRBJ2-1 better. CDR3 length: 17 amino acids. Germline V lookup: CDR1 LNHDA, CDR2 SQIVND (reference sequence). The CDR3 spells CASSIRTGTSELIEQFF. The CDR3 bases are TGTGCCAGTAGTATCCGGACCGGGACTAGCGAGTTGATTGAGCAGTTCTTC.

The gene calls are TRBV6-5 and TRBJ2-5; D may be TRBD1 (5 bases). Near its end, the DNA agrees better with TRBJ2-7, so the J call may be wrong. Germline lookup yields CDR1 MNHEY and CDR2 SVGAGI. This CDR3 contains 14 residues. The CDR3, as DNA: TGTGCCAGTCAGTTAGGGGAATCCTCCTACGAGCAGTACTTC. The encoded protein is CASQLGESSYEQYF.

The chain couples TRBV7-7 to TRBJ1-1; TRBD1 might be the D (5 bases). This CDR3 has 13 amino acids. The V gene's germline CDR1 is SSHAT and CDR2 FNYEAQ (reference sequence). V was cut by 5 bases and J by 1 base, with 8 bases left in between. CDR3 residues: CASSRDRNTEAFF. The CDR3 nucleotides are TGTGCCAGCAGCCGTGACAGGAACACTGAAGCTTTCTTT. The full variable domain, with the rest looked up from reference TRBV7-7 and TRBJ1-1, is GAGVSQSPRYKVTKRGQDVTLRCDPISSHATLYWYQQALGQGPEFLTYFNYEAQPDKSGLPSDRFSAERPEGSISTLTIQRTEQRDSAMYRCASSRDRNTEAFFGQGTRLTVV.

The table lists this clonotype with a count of one. Germline and junction disagree at one end, which may indicate a read error. The chain joins TRBV7-3 to TRBJ2-3; D is perhaps TRBD1 or TRBD2 (6 bases each). Germline CDR1 SGHTA, CDR2 FQGTGA. The CDR3 has 15 residues. As DNA, the CDR3 is TGTGCCAGGGGGGCTGGGGGCCGGGAGCTAGATACGCAGTATTTC. Its translation is CARGAGGRELDTQYF.

V is TRBV12-3 or TRBV12-4 and J is TRBJ2-5; maybe TRBD1 (5 bases). The CDR3 extends over 15 amino acids. V was shortened by 7 bases and J by 5 bases, with 20 bases between the two germline ends. CDR3 DNA sequence: TGTGCCAGCACCTCAGGGCCCGACGTCGGGGAGACCCAGTACTTC. Its protein product is CASTSGPDVGETQYF.

The chain employs TRBV6-1 and TRBJ2-5; 8 bases map to TRBD2. The DNA end is a closer match to TRBJ2-7, so the J assignment may be wrong. Looked up from germline, CDR1 is MNHNS and CDR2 is SASEGT. CDR3 length equals 14 residues. The CDR3 reads CASSTGTSSYEQYF. CDR3 DNA sequence: TGTGCCAGCAGTACGGGGACTAGCTCCTACGAGCAGTACTTC.

This clonotype was seen a handful of times. This chain uses TRBV7-2 with TRBJ2-2, with D possibly matching TRBD2 (6 bases). The germline CDR1 and CDR2 sequences are SGHTA and FQGNSA. V lost 5 bases to trimming and J lost 6 bases, with 16 bases between them. This CDR3 is built from 15 residues. Here the CDR3 reads CASSAVGGAPGELFF. CDR3 nucleotides: TGTGCCAGCAGCGCTGTCGGGGGAGCCCCCGGGGAGCTGTTTTTT. Full variable domain (rest looked up from reference TRBV7-2 and TRBJ2-2): GAGVSQSPSNKVTEKGKDVELRCDPISGHTALYWYRQSLGQGLEFLIYFQGNSAPDKSGLPSDRFSAERTGGSVSTLTIQRTQQEDSAVYLCASSAVGGAPGELFFGEGSRLTVL.

This clonotype was counted a few times. This chain connects TRBV7-2 to TRBJ2-3, with D unclear. CDR3 size: 16 residues. Germline V gene sequence: CDR1 SGHTA, CDR2 FQGNSA. The germline V and J ends were trimmed by 2 bases and 0 bases, with 12 bases remaining between them. CDR3 loop: CASSLSAGTSTDTQYF. Here the CDR3 DNA reads TGTGCCAGCAGCTTATCGGCCGGAACTAGCACAGATACGCAGTATTTT. Using reference TRBV7-2 and TRBJ2-3 for the parts outside the CDR3, the full variable domain is GAGVSQSPSNKVTEKGKDVELRCDPISGHTALYWYRQSLGQGLEFLIYFQGNSAPDKSGLPSDRFSAERTGGSVSTLTIQRTQQEDSAVYLCASSLSAGTSTDTQYFGPGTRLTVL.

In its sample, this clonotype was seen a few times. The V gene is TRBV12-3 or TRBV12-4, the J gene TRBJ2-6; D is unresolved. The CDR3 has 12 residues. Trimming left V 4 bases short and J 2 bases short, with 0 bases between. The DNA for the CDR3 is TGTGCCAGCAGTTCTGGGGCCAACGTCCTGACTTTC. Translation gives CASSSGANVLTF.

The sample holds many counts of this clonotype. V usage is TRBV7-9 and J usage is TRBJ2-3; D is unclear. V lost 6 bases, J lost 0 bases, and 16 bases lay in between. CDR3 length: 16 amino acids. The V gene's germline CDR1 is SEHNR and CDR2 FQNEAQ (reference sequence). CDR3: CASSPDEASSTDTQYF. CDR3 in DNA: TGTGCCAGCAGTCCTGACGAGGCCTCTAGCACAGATACGCAGTATTTT.

This clonotype was recorded a few times. The genes are TRBV4-1 and TRBJ2-5, with 8 bases aligning to TRBD1. CDR3 length: 19 amino acids. The J segment lost 3 bases and the V segment lost 0 bases, leaving 15 bases of the junction unmatched. CDR1 MGHRA and CDR2 YSYEKL come from the germline V gene. In nucleotides, the CDR3 is TGCGCCAGCAGCCAAGATGGAAGGGGGTTTACAGGGGGTGAAGAGACCCAGTACTTC. Amino acids: CASSQDGRGFTGGEETQYF.

The genes are TRBV12-3 or TRBV12-4 and TRBJ2-4; 8 positions agree with TRBD2. CDR3 length: 15 amino acids. The V gene end was trimmed by 3 bases and the J gene end by 13 bases; junction bases not matched to a gene: 14. CDR3 coding DNA: TGTGCCAGCAGTTTCCGGGAGGGCGCCAAAAACACGCAGTACTTC. It codes for CASSFREGAKNTQYF.

This clonotype occurred a few times. CDR3 amino acids: CSATTGLQEQFF. CDR3 DNA sequence: TGCAGTGCTACTACCGGACTCCAAGAGCAGTTCTTC. The chain uses TRBV20-1 and TRBJ2-1; a weak D match, TRBD2 (5 bases). The CDR3 runs to 12 residues. The germline V gene has CDR1 DFQATT and CDR2 SNEGSKA (reference sequence). V lost 4 bases and J lost 10, with 14 bases in between.

On this clonotype: One end of the junction is discordant with germline, which a read error may explain. The chain has TRBV6-1 and TRBJ2-2; a weak D match, TRBD2 (6 bases). This CDR3 region has 14 residues. The germline V gene encodes CDR1 MNHNS and CDR2 SASEGT. The CDR3 loop is CASSQGLNTGALYF. In DNA, the CDR3 is TGTGCCAGCAGCCAGGGACTGAACACCGGGGCGCTGTATTTT.

At least ten counts were recorded for this clonotype. A read error may be the cause here, since a much bigger clone is one base away. The chain uses TRBV10-3 and TRBJ2-5; D may be TRBD1 (6 bases). Germline V gives CDR1 ENHRY, CDR2 SYGVKD. The CDR3 consists of 16 residues. V gave up 0 bases and J gave up 11 bases, with 22 bases separating them. As DNA, the CDR3 is TGTGCCATCAGTGAGTCCGGACAGCCTCCTTACAATGAGCAGTACTTC. Translated, it gives CAISESGQPPYNEQYF.

At least ten counts were recorded for this clonotype. The rearrangement joins TRBV7-2 to TRBJ2-1; the D gene is possibly TRBD2 (5 bases). The V gene lost 5 bases and the J gene lost 14 bases, with 16 bases spanning the gap. The length of the CDR3 is 12 residues. Germline assignment: CDR1 SGHTA and CDR2 FQGNSA. The CDR3 sequence: CASSLRTEDKFF. The CDR3, as DNA: TGTGCCAGCAGCCTCAGAACGGAGGATAAGTTCTTC.

The table lists this clonotype with a few counts. The rearrangement uses TRBV12-5 and TRBJ2-7; possibly TRBD2 for D (6 bases). This CDR3 spans 16 amino acids. Germline CDR1 is LGHNT and CDR2 is FRNRAP. Trimming left V 2 bases short and J 1 base short, with 15 bases between. CDR3 region: CASGLSLAPLSYEQYF. The CDR3 region has the DNA TGTGCTAGTGGTTTGTCTCTAGCGCCTTTATCCTACGAGCAGTACTTC.

The rearrangement joins TRBV19 to TRBJ1-4, with TRBD1 identical over 7 bases. J was trimmed by 4 bases and V by 6 bases; bases with no gene match: 8. CDR1 LNHDA and CDR2 SQIVND come from the germline V gene (reference sequence). The CDR3 is 15 residues long. In DNA, the CDR3 is TGTGCCAGTAGGCCGAACAGGGGCTTTAATGAAAAACTGTTTTTT. This gives the protein CASRPNRGFNEKLFF.

The J gene is TRBJ2-5, the V gene TRBV7-2, with 10 bases matching TRBD2. Near its end, the DNA agrees better with TRBJ2-7, so the J call may be wrong. The CDR3 contains 18 residues. Germline V gene lookup returns CDR1 SGHTA and CDR2 FQGNSA. CDR3 residues: CASSLASSGSSYSYEQYF. CDR3 nucleotides: TGTGCCAGCAGCTTAGCTTCTAGCGGGAGTTCCTACTCCTACGAGCAGTACTTC.

This clonotype was observed at least ten times. This sequence joins TRBV7-9 and TRBJ2-3, with D possibly called TRBD1 or TRBD2 (6 bases each). With 1 base removed from V and 5 bases from J, the gap between germline ends came to 10 bases. CDR3 length: 14 amino acids. Germline V CDR1 and CDR2: SEHNR, FQNEAQ (reference sequence). The CDR3 coding sequence is TGTGCCAGCAGCTTAGGGGGGGCTGAAGATACGCAGTATTTT. This sequence encodes CASSLGGAEDTQYF.

This clonotype was counted a single time. At one end the junction does not follow the germline gene, possibly because of a read error. The V call is TRBV18, the J call TRBJ2-1; 9 bases are shared with TRBD1. This CDR3 contains 16 residues. Germline CDR1 is KGHSH and CDR2 is LQKENI. CDR3 DNA: TGTGCCAGCTCACAAACAACAGGGGGCTCCAACAATGAGCAGTTCTTC. Encoded protein: CASSQTTGGSNNEQFF.

The chain recombines TRBV12-3 or TRBV12-4 with TRBJ2-1, with no clear D. The CDR3 is 15 amino acids. The germline V and J ends were trimmed by 5 bases and 0 bases, with 11 bases remaining between them. As DNA, the CDR3 is TGTGCCAGCAGTCTCCAAGCGTCCTCCTACAATGAGCAGTTCTTC. This codes for CASSLQASSYNEQFF.

The chain recombines TRBV7-8 with TRBJ2-5; TRBD2 agrees at 13 bases. The CDR3 runs 17 residues. The junction had 10 bases not matched to a gene; V was cut back by 5 bases and J by 4 bases. CDR1 and CDR2 (germline): SGHVS, FQNEAQ. DNA for the CDR3: TGTGCCAGCAGCCAGAGACCGGGACTAGCGGGGTTAGAGACCCAGTACTTC. This encodes CASSQRPGLAGLETQYF.

A word on this clonotype: The CDR3 does not close with the conserved phenylalanine or tryptophan, likely indicating a read error. Because the CDR3's place on the DNA is in doubt, the DNA is left out and the CDR3 is given as listed by TCRdb. The chain combines TRBV7-2 with TRBJ2-5; whether TRBD2, the table's D call, matches the DNA was not checked. Looked up from germline, CDR1 is SGHTA and CDR2 is FQGNSA. With termini counted, the CDR3 has 15 amino acids. The CDR3 protein is CASSSTSGKGETRLS.

V and J are TRBV11-2 and TRBJ2-5, with D unclear. The DNA end favors TRBJ2-7, so the J call may be wrong. Germline V gene data show CDR1 as SGHAT and CDR2 as FQNNGV. This CDR3 comprises 14 residues. CDR3 DNA sequence: TGTGCCAGCAGCTGGAGCGCGGTTGCCTACGAGCAGTACTTC. Its translation: CASSWSAVAYEQYF.

Turning to this clonotype: The conserved phenylalanine or tryptophan normally closing the CDR3 is absent here, so this likely arose from a read error. The DNA is left out, because the CDR3 cannot be placed on it with certainty; the CDR3 is given as TCRdb lists it. This rearrangement joins TRBV7-3 to TRBJ1-1; the table's TRBD1 call for D was not verified on the DNA. Germline CDR1 is SGHTA and CDR2 is FQGTGA. 19 amino acids form the CDR3, both terminal residues included. Here the CDR3 reads CASSSRPPGQGRSSSSSGQ.

Only a few counts were recorded for this clonotype. The chain has TRBV11-2 and TRBJ2-2; 8 bases agree with TRBD2. The germline V gene encodes CDR1 SGHAT and CDR2 FQNNGV. V lost 5 bases to trimming and J lost 8 bases; unmatched junction nucleotides: 13. The length of the CDR3 is 16 residues. CDR3 amino acids: CASSPPAGEVMGELFF. The CDR3 DNA reads TGTGCCAGCAGCCCTCCAGCGGGAGAAGTAATGGGGGAGCTGTTTTTT.